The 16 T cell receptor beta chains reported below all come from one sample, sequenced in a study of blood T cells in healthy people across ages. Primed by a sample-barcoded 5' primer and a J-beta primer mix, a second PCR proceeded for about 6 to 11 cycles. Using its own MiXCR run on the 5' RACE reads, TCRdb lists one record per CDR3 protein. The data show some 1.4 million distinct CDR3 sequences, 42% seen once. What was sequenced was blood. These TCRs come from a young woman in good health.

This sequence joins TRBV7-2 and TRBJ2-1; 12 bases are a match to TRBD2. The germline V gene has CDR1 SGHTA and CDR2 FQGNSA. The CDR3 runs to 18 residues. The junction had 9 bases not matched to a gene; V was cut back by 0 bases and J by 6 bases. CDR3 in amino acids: CASSLAILTSGSGNEQFF. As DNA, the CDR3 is TGTGCCAGCAGCTTAGCTATTTTGACTAGCGGGAGTGGCAATGAGCAGTTCTTC.

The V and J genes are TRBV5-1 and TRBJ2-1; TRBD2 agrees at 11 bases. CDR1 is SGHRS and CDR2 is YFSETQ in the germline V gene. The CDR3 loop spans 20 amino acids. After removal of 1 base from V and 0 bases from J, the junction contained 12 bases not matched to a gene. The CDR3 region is CASSLFVYLAGGRSYNEQFF. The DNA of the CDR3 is TGCGCCAGCAGCTTGTTCGTCTACTTAGCGGGGGGGCGCTCCTACAATGAGCAGTTCTTC.

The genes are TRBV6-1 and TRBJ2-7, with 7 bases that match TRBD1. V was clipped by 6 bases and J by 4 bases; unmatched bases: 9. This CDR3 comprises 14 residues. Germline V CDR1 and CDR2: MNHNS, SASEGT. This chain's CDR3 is CASSGQALGYEQYF. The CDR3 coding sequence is TGTGCCAGCAGCGGACAGGCTTTGGGATACGAGCAGTACTTC.

The CDR3 bases are TGTGCCAGCAGTCCCGGGACAGGGTCGGGGGGACAGCCCCAGCATTTT. It codes for CASSPGTGSGGQPQHF. The chain combines TRBV6-6 with TRBJ1-5, with 9 positions matching TRBD1. Germline V gene lookup returns CDR1 MNHNY and CDR2 SVGAGI (reference sequence). The trim removed 5 bases at V and 7 bases at J, leaving 12 bases unmatched. The CDR3 loop spans 16 amino acids.

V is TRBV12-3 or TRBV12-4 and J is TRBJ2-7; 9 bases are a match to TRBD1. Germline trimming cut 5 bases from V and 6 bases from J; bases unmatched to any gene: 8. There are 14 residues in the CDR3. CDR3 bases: TGTGCCAGCAGTGCGTATACAGGGGGCGCCGAGCAGTACTTC. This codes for CASSAYTGGAEQYF.

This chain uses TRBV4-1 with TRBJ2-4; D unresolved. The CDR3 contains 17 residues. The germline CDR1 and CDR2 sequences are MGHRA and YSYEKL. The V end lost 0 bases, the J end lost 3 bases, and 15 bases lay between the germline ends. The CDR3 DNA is TGCGCCAGCAGCCAAGATGGGAACGTAGCTAACAAAAACATTCAGTACTTC. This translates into CASSQDGNVANKNIQYF.

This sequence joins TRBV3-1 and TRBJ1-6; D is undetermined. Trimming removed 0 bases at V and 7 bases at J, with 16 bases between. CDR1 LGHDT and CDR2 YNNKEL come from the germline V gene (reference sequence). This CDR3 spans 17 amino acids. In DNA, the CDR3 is TGTGCCAGCAGCCAAGAATTTTGGGAAGGCGGGAATTCACCCCTCCACTTT. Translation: CASSQEFWEGGNSPLHF.

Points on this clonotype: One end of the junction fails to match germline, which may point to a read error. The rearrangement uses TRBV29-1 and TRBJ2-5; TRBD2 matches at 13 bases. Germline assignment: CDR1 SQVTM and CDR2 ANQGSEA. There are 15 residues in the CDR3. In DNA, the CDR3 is TGCAGCGTTGCCGGGACTAGCGGGAACCAAGAGACCCGGTACTTC. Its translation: CSVAGTSGNQETRYF.

CDR3 DNA sequence: TGCGCCAGCAGCCCTGTCCCCAGAGAGGCCGGGGAGCTGTTTTTT. Protein sequence: CASSPVPREAGELFF. This chain connects TRBV5-1 to TRBJ2-2; no firm D call. In germline, CDR1 is SGHRS, CDR2 YFSETQ. The CDR3 runs 15 residues. The V gene lost 4 bases and the J gene lost 6 bases, with 16 bases spanning the gap.

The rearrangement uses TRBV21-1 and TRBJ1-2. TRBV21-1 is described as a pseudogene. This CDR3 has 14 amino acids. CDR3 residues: CASSPSTDRGGYTF. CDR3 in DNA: TGTGCCAGCAGCCCGAGCACAGACCGAGGCGGCTACACCTTC.

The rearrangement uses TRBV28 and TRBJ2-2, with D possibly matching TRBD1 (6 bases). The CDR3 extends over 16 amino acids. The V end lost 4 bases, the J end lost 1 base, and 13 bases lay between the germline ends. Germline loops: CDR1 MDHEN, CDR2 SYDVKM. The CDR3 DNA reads TGTGCCAGCAGTTCTCCGGGACACGTGAACACCGGGGAGCTGTTTTTT. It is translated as CASSSPGHVNTGELFF. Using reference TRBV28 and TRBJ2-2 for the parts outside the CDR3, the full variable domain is DVKVTQSSRYLVKRTGEKVFLECVQDMDHENMFWYRQDPGLGLRLIYFSYDVKMKEKGDIPEGYSVSREKKERFSLILESASTNQTSMYLCASSSPGHVNTGELFFGEGSRLTVL.

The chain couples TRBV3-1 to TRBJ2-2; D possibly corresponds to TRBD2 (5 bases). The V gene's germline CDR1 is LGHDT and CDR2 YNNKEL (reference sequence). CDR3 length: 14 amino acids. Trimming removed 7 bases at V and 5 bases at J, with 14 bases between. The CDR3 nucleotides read TGTGCCAGCACTTCCGGTCCGGGAACCGGGGAGCTGTTTTTT. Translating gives CASTSGPGTGELFF.

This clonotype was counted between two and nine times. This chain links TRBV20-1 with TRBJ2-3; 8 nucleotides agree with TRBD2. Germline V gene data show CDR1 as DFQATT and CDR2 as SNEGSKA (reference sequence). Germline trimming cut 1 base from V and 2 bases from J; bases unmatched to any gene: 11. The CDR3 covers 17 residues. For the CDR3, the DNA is TGCAGTGCTAGAGGGGCAAGGCTAGCGGGCTACACAGATACGCAGTATTTT. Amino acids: CSARGARLAGYTDTQYF.

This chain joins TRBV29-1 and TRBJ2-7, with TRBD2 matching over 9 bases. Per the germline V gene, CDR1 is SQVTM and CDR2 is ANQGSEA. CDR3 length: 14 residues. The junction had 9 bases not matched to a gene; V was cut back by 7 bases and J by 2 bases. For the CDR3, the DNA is TGCAGCGCCGCGGTGGGACTAGCAGCCTACGAGCAGTACTTC. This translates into CSAAVGLAAYEQYF.

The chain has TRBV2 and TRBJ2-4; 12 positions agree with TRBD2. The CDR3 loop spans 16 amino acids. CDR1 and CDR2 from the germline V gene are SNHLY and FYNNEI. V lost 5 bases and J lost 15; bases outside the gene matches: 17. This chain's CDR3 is CASSSRLAGAASAGYF. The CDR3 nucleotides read TGTGCCAGCAGTAGCAGACTAGCGGGGGCGGCCTCCGCAGGGTACTTC.

CDR3 nucleotide sequence: TGTGCCAGCAGTTTATCACTAGCGGGGGCAGATACGCAGTATTTT. Translation: CASSLSLAGADTQYF. The chain is built from TRBV27 and TRBJ2-3; 11 bases are shared with TRBD2. The germline CDR1 and CDR2 sequences are MNHEY and SMNVEV (reference sequence). With V trimmed by 0 bases and J by 4 bases, 0 bases remained unmatched. The CDR3 contains 15 residues.